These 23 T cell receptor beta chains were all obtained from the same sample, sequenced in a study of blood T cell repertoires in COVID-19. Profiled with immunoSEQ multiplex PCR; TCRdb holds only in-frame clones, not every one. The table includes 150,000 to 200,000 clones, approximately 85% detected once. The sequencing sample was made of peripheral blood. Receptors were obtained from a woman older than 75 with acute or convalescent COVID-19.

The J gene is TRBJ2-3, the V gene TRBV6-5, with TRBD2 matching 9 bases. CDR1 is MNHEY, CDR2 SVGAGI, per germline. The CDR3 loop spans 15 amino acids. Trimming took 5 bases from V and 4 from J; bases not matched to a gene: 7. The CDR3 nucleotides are TGTGCCAGCAGTAGAATAGCGGGAGTAGCAGATACGCAGTATTTT. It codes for CASSRIAGVADTQYF.

This chain's CDR3 is CAISMKRRGSYEQYF. CDR3 bases: TGTGCCATCAGTATGAAACGGCGGGGTTCCTACGAGCAGTACTTC. This chain links TRBV10-3 with TRBJ2-7, with D possibly matching TRBD2 (6 bases). Between the trimmed V and J ends, which lost 5 bases and 1 base, there was a span of 15 bases. The CDR3 contains 15 residues. The V gene's germline CDR1 is ENHRY and CDR2 SYGVKD.

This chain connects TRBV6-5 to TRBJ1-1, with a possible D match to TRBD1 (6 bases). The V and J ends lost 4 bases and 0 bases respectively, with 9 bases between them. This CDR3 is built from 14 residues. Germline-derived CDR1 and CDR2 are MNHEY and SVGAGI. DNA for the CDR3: TGTGCCAGCAGTTCTGGGACATTGAACACTGAAGCTTTCTTT. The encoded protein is CASSSGTLNTEAFF.

DNA of the CDR3: TGTGCCAGCGAAGACTCAGGGATCACTGAAGCTTTCTTT. Protein product: CASEDSGITEAFF. The chain joins TRBV6-6 to TRBJ1-1; D is perhaps TRBD1 (5 bases). V lost 8 bases to trimming and J lost 4 bases, with 14 bases between them. CDR1 is MNHNY, CDR2 SVGAGI, per germline (reference sequence). The CDR3 has 13 amino acids.

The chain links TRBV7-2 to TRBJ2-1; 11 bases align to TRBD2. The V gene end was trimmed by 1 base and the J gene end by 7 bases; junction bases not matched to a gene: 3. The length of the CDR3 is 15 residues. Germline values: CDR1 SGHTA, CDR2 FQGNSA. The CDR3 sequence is CASSLGLAGSNEQFF. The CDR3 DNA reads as TGTGCCAGCAGCTTAGGACTAGCGGGATCAAATGAGCAGTTCTTC.

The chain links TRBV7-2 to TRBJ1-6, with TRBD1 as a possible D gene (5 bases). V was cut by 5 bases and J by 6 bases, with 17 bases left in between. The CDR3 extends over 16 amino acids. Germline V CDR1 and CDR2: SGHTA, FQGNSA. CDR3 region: CASSAPPGGSNSPLHF. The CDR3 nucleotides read TGTGCCAGCAGCGCCCCTCCGGGGGGAAGTAATTCACCCCTCCACTTT.

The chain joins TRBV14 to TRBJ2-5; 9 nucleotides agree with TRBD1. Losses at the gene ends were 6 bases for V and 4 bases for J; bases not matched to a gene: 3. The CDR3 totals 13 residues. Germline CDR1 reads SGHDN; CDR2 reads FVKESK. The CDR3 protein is CASRDRGGETQYF. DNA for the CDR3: TGTGCCAGCAGAGACAGGGGGGGAGAGACCCAGTACTTC.

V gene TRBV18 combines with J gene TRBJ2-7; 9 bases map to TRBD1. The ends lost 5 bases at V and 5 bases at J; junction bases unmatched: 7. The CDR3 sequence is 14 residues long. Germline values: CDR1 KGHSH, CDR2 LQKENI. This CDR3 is CASSMTGGSDEQYF. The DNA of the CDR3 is TGTGCCAGCTCAATGACAGGGGGAAGCGACGAGCAGTACTTC.

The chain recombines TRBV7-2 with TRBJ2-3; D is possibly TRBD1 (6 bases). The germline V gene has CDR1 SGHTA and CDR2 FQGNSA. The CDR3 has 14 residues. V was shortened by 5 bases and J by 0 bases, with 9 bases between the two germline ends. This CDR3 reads CASSPTGSTDTQYF. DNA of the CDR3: TGTGCCAGCAGCCCTACAGGGAGCACAGATACGCAGTATTTT.

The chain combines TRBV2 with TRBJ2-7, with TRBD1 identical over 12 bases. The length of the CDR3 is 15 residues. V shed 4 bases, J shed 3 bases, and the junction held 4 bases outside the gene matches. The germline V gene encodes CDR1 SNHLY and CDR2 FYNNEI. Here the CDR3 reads CASSAGTGGIYEQYF. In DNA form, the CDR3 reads TGTGCCAGCAGTGCTGGGACAGGGGGCATCTACGAGCAGTACTTC.

CDR3 DNA: TGTGCCAGCCGGGTAGCGGGCCTAAACTATGGCTACACCTTC. It specifies CASRVAGLNYGYTF. V and J are TRBV6-5 and TRBJ1-2, with no clear D. The ends were cut back, 8 bases at V and 2 bases at J, with 15 bases in the middle. Looked up from germline, CDR1 is MNHEY and CDR2 is SVGAGI. The CDR3 is 14 residues long.

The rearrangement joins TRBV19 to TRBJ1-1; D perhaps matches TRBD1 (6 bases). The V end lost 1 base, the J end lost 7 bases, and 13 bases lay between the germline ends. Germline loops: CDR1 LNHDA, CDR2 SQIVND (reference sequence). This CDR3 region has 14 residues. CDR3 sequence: CASSIAGAAGEAFF. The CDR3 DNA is TGTGCCAGTAGTATAGCAGGGGCCGCGGGTGAAGCTTTCTTT. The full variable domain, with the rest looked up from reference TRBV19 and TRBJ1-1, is DGGITQSPKYLFRKEGQNVTLSCEQNLNHDAMYWYRQDPGQGLRLIYYSQIVNDFQKGDIAEGYSVSREKKESFPLTVTSAQKNPTAFYLCASSIAGAAGEAFFGQGTRLTVV.

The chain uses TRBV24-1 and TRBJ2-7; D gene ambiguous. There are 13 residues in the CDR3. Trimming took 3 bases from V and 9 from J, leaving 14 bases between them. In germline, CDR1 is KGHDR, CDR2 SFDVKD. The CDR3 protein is CATSDETLSGQYF. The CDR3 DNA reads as TGTGCCACCAGTGATGAAACACTATCGGGGCAGTACTTC.

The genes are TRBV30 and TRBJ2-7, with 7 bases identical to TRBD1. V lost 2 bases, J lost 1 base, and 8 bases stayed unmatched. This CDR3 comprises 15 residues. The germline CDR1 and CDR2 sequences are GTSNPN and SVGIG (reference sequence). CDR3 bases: TGTGCCTGGAGTATTACAGGGGCCAAATCCTACGAGCAGTACTTC. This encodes CAWSITGAKSYEQYF.

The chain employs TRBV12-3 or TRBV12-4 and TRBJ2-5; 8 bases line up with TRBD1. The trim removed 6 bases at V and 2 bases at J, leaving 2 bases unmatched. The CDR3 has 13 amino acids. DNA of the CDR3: TGTGCCAGCAGCCGGGACAGGCAAGAGACCCAGTACTTC. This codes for CASSRDRQETQYF.

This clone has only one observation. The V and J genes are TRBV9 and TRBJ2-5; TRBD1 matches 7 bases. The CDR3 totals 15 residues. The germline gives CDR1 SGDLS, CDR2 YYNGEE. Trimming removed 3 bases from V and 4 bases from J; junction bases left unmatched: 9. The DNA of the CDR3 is TGTGCCAGCAGCGCGCAGGACAGGTCGGCAGAGACCCAGTACTTC. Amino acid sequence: CASSAQDRSAETQYF.

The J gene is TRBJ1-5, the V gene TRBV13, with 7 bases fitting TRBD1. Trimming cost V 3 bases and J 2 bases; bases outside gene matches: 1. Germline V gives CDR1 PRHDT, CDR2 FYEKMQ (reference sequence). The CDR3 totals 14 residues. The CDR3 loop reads CASSFGQGNQPQHF. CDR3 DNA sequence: TGTGCCAGCAGCTTCGGACAGGGCAATCAGCCCCAGCATTTT.

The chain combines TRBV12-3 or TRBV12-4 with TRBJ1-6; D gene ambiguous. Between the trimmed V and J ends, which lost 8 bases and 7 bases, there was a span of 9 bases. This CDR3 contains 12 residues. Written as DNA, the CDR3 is TGTGCCAGCCGAGTTCAAAATTCACCCCTCCACTTT. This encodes CASRVQNSPLHF.

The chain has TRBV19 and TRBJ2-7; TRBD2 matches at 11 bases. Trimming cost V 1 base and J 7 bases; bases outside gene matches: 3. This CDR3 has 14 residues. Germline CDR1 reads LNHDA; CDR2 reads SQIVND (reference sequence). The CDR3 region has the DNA TGTGCCAGTAGTATAGGGCTAGCGGGAGGTGAGCAGTACTTC. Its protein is CASSIGLAGGEQYF.

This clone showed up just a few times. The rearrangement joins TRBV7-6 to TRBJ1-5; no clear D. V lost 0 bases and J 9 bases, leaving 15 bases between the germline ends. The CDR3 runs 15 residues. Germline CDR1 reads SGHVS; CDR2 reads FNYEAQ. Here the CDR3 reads CASSLARPGLGPQHF. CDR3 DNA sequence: TGTGCCAGCAGCTTAGCTCGGCCGGGGTTAGGGCCCCAGCATTTT.

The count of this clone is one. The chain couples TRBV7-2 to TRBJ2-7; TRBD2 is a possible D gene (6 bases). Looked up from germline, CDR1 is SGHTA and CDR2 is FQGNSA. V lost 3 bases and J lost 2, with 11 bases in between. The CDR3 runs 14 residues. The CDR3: CASSLRTGAYEQYF. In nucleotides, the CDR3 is TGTGCCAGCAGCTTGCGGACGGGAGCCTACGAGCAGTACTTC.

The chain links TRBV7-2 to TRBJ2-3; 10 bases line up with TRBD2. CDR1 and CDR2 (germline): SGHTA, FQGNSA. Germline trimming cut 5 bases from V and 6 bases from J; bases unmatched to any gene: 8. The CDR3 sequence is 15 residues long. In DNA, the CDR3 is TGTGCCAGCAGCCAGAGAGCGGGGGGGCCGGATACGCAGTATTTT. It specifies CASSQRAGGPDTQYF.

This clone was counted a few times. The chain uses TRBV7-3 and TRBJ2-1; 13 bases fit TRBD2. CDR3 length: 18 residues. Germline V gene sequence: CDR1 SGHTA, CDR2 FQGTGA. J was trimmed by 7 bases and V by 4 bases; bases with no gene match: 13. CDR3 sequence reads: CASSSIGGRTSGSNEQFF. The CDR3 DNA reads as TGTGCCAGCAGCTCCATAGGAGGGCGGACTAGCGGGAGTAATGAGCAGTTCTTC.